These T cell receptor beta chains were read from a single sample in a study of T cells after yellow fever vaccination. TCRdb processed the 5' RACE reads anew with MiXCR; each CDR3 protein has one entry. The profile shows about 200,000 distinct CDR3 sequences, 3% to 3.5% of them singletons. This sample comprised CD4+ T cells sorted from PBMCs, obtained 10 days after the yellow fever booster vaccination. These receptors came from a man younger than 30 who received the YFV17D yellow fever vaccine. Each CDR3 is given with its conserved first and last residue. A D gene is named only where the DNA matches it firmly. Not every row has a clone size; where given, it reads once, few, many or a size class.

.,.,TRBJ1-2,TRBV6-5,TGTGCCAGTTTGGGGGGAGATGGCTACACCTTC,CASLGGDGYTF
.,.,TRBJ2-5,TRBV5-1,TGCGCCAGCAGCTTGGGGGCAGGGGTAGAGACCCAGTACTTC,CASSLGAGVETQYF
.,few,TRBJ1-6,TRBV4-3,TGCGCCAGCAGCCAAGAGGGCCAGTATAATTCACCCCTCCACTTT,CASSQEGQYNSPLHF
.,few,TRBJ2-7,TRBV7-3,TGTGCCAGCAGCCAAGTCGGAGGCTACGAGCAGTACTTC,CASSQVGGYEQYF
.,many,TRBJ1-5,TRBV9,TGTGCCAGCAGCGTAGCTTCCGGGGGGCCCCAGCATTTT,CASSVASGGPQHF
.,many,TRBJ1-2,TRBV29-1,TGCAGCGTTGGGACCACGGAGGGCTACACCTTC,CSVGTTEGYTF
.,many,TRBJ1-5,TRBV3-1,TGTGCCAGCAGGCACGGGGACGGACCCCAGCATTTT,CASRHGDGPQHF
.,many,TRBJ2-3,TRBV7-9,TGTGCCAGCAGCTTGGACGGCTACACAGATACGCAGTATTTT,CASSLDGYTDTQYF
TRBD2,many,TRBJ2-1,TRBV6-5,TGTGCCAGCAGCTCGGGACTAGCTTGGAATGAGCAGTTCTTC,CASSSGLAWNEQFF
.,many,TRBJ1-5,TRBV5-1,TGCGCCAGCGCTGTCATACCGGGCATAAATCAGCCCCAGCATTTT,CASAVIPGINQPQHF
.,.,TRBJ1-4,TRBV4-2,TGTGCCAGCACCGGGACCTCGGGTGAAAAACTGTTTTTT,CASTGTSGEKLFF
.,many,TRBJ2-6,TRBV7-9,TGTGCCAGCAGCTTACACTCTGGGGCCAACGTCCTGACTTTC,CASSLHSGANVLTF
TRBD1,many,TRBJ1-5,TRBV7-9,TGTGCCAGCAGCTTAGGAGGACAGGGAGGTTTTAGCAATCAGCCCCAGCATTTT,CASSLGGQGGFSNQPQHF
.,many,TRBJ2-1,TRBV12-3/TRBV12-4,TGTGCCAGCAGTCAGCCCTACAATGAGCAGTTCTTC,CASSQPYNEQFF
.,few,TRBJ1-5,TRBV5-5,TGTGCCAGCAGCCCGCGGGTTCCTAGCAATCAGCCCCAGCATTTT,CASSPRVPSNQPQHF
TRBD2,many,TRBJ2-1,TRBV5-1,TGCGCCAGCAGCGCCTTACTAAACCTGGGGGGGAATGAGCAGTTCTTC,CASSALLNLGGNEQFF
TRBD2,many,TRBJ2-1,TRBV5-1,TGCGCCAGCAGCTTGCCTACTAGCGGGGGGGCCTGGTACAATGAGCAGTTCTTC,CASSLPTSGGAWYNEQFF
TRBD1,many,TRBJ1-5,TRBV5-1,TGCGCCAGCAGCGCCGGGACAGGGAATCAGCCCCAGCATTTT,CASSAGTGNQPQHF
TRBD1,few,TRBJ2-2,TRBV5-6,TGTGCCAGCAGCTGGAGGGACAGGACCAACACCGGGGAGCTGTTTTTT,CASSWRDRTNTGELFF
.,many,TRBJ2-5,TRBV6-6,TGTGCCAGCCGGGGACAAGGGGGGACCCAGTACTTC,CASRGQGGTQYF
TRBD1,many,TRBJ1-2,TRBV27,TGTGCCAGCAGTTCCAACAGGGGAGGAGACTATGGCTACACCTTC,CASSSNRGGDYGYTF
.,many,TRBJ2-3,TRBV7-2,TGTGCCAGCAGCTTATCCGGCGGGGGCCTCGAAGATACGCAGTATTTT,CASSLSGGGLEDTQYF
.,many,TRBJ1-1,TRBV7-3,TGTGCCAGCAGTTGTACGCACAGGGTGGGGCACACTGAAGCTTTCTTT,CASSCTHRVGHTEAFF
TRBD1,few,TRBJ2-7,TRBV6-1,TGTGCCAGTAACCGGGACAGGGGGCGGTACGAGCAGTACTTC,CASNRDRGRYEQYF
TRBD1,many,TRBJ2-2,TRBV7-2,TGTGCCAGCAGCTCACGGACAGGGGGCGACACCGGGGAGCTGTTTTTT,CASSSRTGGDTGELFF
TRBD2,many,TRBJ2-5,TRBV20-1,TGCAGTGCTAGATTCTGGCGGGGGGCCGGGGAGACCCAGTACTTC,CSARFWRGAGETQYF
.,.,TRBJ1-1,TRBV7-9,TGTGCCAGCAGCATACAGGGTAATGGTGCTGAAGCTTTCTTT,CASSIQGNGAEAFF
TRBD1,many,TRBJ1-2,TRBV20-1,TGCAGTGCTAGACCGGGACAGGGCGTTGTTGGTGGCTACACCTTC,CSARPGQGVVGGYTF
TRBD1,.,TRBJ1-5,TRBV2,TGTGCCAGCACCAGGGGGCCCTTAGACAGGGCTAGCAATCAGCCCCAGCATTTT,CASTRGPLDRASNQPQHF
TRBD2,few,TRBJ2-1,TRBV12-3/TRBV12-4,TGTGCCAGCAGTTCCGTTGGGGGGGTCAGTGAGCAGTTCTTC,CASSSVGGVSEQFF
.,many,TRBJ1-1,TRBV7-9,TGTGCCAGCAGGGCCAGGGTGGGGGCGGGGTCCACTGAAGCTTTCTTT,CASRARVGAGSTEAFF
TRBD1,few,TRBJ1-5,TRBV5-1,TGCGCCAGCAGCCCCACCACAGGGGTGGGACAGCCCCAGCATTTT,CASSPTTGVGQPQHF
TRBD2,many,TRBJ2-3,TRBV7-8,TGTGCCAGCAGCGATCGCACTAGCGGGGGGAATACGCAGTATTTT,CASSDRTSGGNTQYF
.,.,TRBJ2-6,TRBV7-3,TGTGCCAGCAGTAGTGACGGGGCCAACGTCCTGACTTTC,CASSSDGANVLTF
TRBD2,.,TRBJ2-3,TRBV7-2,TGTGCCAGCAGCACAGGGACTAGCTCAGATACGCAGTATTTT,CASSTGTSSDTQYF
TRBD2,many,TRBJ2-1,TRBV5-1,TGCGCCAGCAGCTTACTAGCGGGGTACAATGAGCAGTTCTTC,CASSLLAGYNEQFF
.,many,TRBJ1-5,TRBV27,TGTGCCAGCAGTTTGAGCGGGGTCAATCAGCCCCAGCATTTT,CASSLSGVNQPQHF
TRBD1,many,TRBJ2-1,TRBV7-3,TGTGCCAGCAGCTTAGCCGCAGGGGGTTTTAATGAGCAGTTCTTC,CASSLAAGGFNEQFF
.,few,TRBJ1-2,TRBV19,TGTGCCAGTAGTGGGACACCACTATGGAGACATGGCTACACCTTC,CASSGTPLWRHGYTF
TRBD1,.,TRBJ2-2,TRBV7-8,TGTGCCAGCAGCCCGCGACAGGGGTCTAACACCGGGGAGCTGATTTTT,CASSPRQGSNTGELIF
.,.,TRBJ2-5,TRBV18,TGTGCCAGCTCACCCAGTAGGAACCAAGAGACCCAGTACTTC,CASSPSRNQETQYF
.,.,TRBJ2-2,TRBV30,TGTGCCTGGAGTGTACCGAGGTCTCAACTAGCTTACACCGGGGAGCTGTTTTTT,CAWSVPRSQLAYTGELFF
TRBD2,few,TRBJ2-3,TRBV20-1,TGCAGTGCAGCACTAGCGGGGGGTTCAGATACGCAGTATTTT,CSAALAGGSDTQYF